This is a list of T cell receptor beta chains from one sample in a study of CD8 T cells in Susac syndrome. TCRdb fed the immunoSEQ multiplex PCR reads into MiXCR, producing one record per CDR3 protein. The sample carries approximately 150,000 distinct CDR3 sequences, approximately 90% recorded once. Source material: CD4+ T cells from PBMCs. These receptors all stem from a human donor in good health. Each CDR3 is given with its conserved first and last residue. The D gene is left open where the match is weak. The size field is filled for only some rows; it gives once, few, many or a size class.

-	-	TRBV7-9	TRBJ1-1	CASSLAGAGTEAFF	TGTGCCAGCAGCTTGGCAGGGGCCGGGACTGAAGCTTTCTTT
-	-	TRBV25-1	TRBJ2-7	CASHGGSSRYEQYF	TGTGCCAGCCACGGAGGGTCAAGTAGGTACGAGCAGTACTTC
-	-	TRBV6-2/TRBV6-3	TRBJ2-7	CASSYEEGSIYEQYF	TGTGCCAGCAGTTATGAAGAGGGATCCATCTACGAGCAGTACTTC
TRBD1	-	TRBV20-1	TRBJ2-3	CSARDLDRETDTQYF	TGCAGTGCTAGAGACCTAGACAGGGAGACAGATACGCAGTATTTT
-	-	TRBV29-1	TRBJ1-1	CSATPRGMNTEAFF	TGCAGCGCTACTCCTCGGGGGATGAACACTGAAGCTTTCTTT
-	-	TRBV5-1	TRBJ1-1	CASSQPGPEAFF	TGCGCCAGCAGCCAACCGGGACCTGAAGCTTTCTTT
TRBD2	-	TRBV7-2	TRBJ2-1	CASSPSRGGRNEQFF	TGTGCCAGCAGTCCGTCGCGGGGGGGCCGAAATGAGCAGTTCTTC
-	once	TRBV20-1	TRBJ2-4	CSAKDFEGLAKNIQYF	TGCAGTGCCAAGGACTTTGAGGGGCTAGCCAAAAACATTCAGTACTTC
TRBD1	-	TRBV7-2	TRBJ1-2	CASSLTGIVGYGYTF	TGTGCCAGCAGCTTGACAGGGATCGTCGGCTATGGCTACACCTTC
TRBD1	-	TRBV6-1	TRBJ2-7	CASSEMGTGVSYEQYF	TGTGCCAGCAGTGAAATGGGGACAGGAGTCTCCTACGAGCAGTACTTC
-	-	TRBV5-1	TRBJ1-2	CASSLDGDGYTF	TGCGCCAGCAGCCTGGACGGCGATGGCTACACCTTC
TRBD2	-	TRBV2	TRBJ2-1	CASSERLAGYNEQFF	TGTGCCAGCAGTGAACGGCTAGCGGGGTACAATGAGCAGTTCTTC
-	-	TRBV5-4	TRBJ1-3	CASTPWGDTSGNTIYF	TGTGCCAGCACCCCCTGGGGGGACACCTCTGGAAACACCATATATTTT
-	-	TRBV6-2/TRBV6-3	TRBJ1-2	CASSTWTEADSYGYTF	TGTGCCAGCAGTACCTGGACAGAGGCGGATAGCTATGGCTACACCTTC
-	-	TRBV28	TRBJ2-7	CASSLGQYEQYF	TGTGCCAGCAGTTTAGGCCAGTACGAGCAGTACTTC
-	-	TRBV6-2/TRBV6-3	TRBJ1-5	CASSTDPARQPQHF	TGTGCCAGCAGTACCGACCCGGCCCGTCAGCCCCAGCATTTT
-	-	TRBV7-2	TRBJ2-2	CASTWGITGELFF	TGTGCCAGCACATGGGGGATTACCGGGGAGCTGTTTTTT
-	-	TRBV18	TRBJ1-5	CASSSQYNQPQHF	TGTGCCAGCTCATCACAGTACAATCAGCCCCAGCATTTT
-	-	TRBV10-3	TRBJ2-1	CAITRDPYNEQFF	TGTGCCATCACCCGGGACCCTTACAATGAGCAGTTCTTC
-	-	TRBV20-1	TRBJ2-4	CSAQQRENIQYF	TGCAGTGCCCAACAGAGAGAAAACATTCAGTACTTC
-	-	TRBV20-1	TRBJ1-1	CSARGQGSRNTEAFF	TGCAGTGCTAGAGGGCAGGGGAGCCGGAACACTGAAGCTTTCTTT
-	-	TRBV13	TRBJ1-4	CASSLGLGINEKLFF	TGTGCCAGCAGCTTAGGCCTCGGGATTAATGAAAAACTGTTTTTT
-	-	TRBV24-1	TRBJ2-5	CATRARAQGTQYF	TGTGCCACCAGGGCCCGGGCCCAGGGGACCCAGTACTTC
-	-	TRBV5-1	TRBJ2-5	CASSLAPGSETQYF	TGCGCCAGCAGCTTGGCCCCGGGTTCGGAGACCCAGTACTTC
TRBD1	-	TRBV6-5	TRBJ1-4	CASSNDRGLNEKLFF	TGTGCCAGCAGTAACGACAGGGGCCTTAATGAAAAACTGTTTTTT
-	-	TRBV5-1	TRBJ2-3	CASSWQGYADTQYF	TGCGCCAGCAGCTGGCAGGGGTATGCAGATACGCAGTATTTT
TRBD2	-	TRBV4-3	TRBJ2-4	CASSHFLTSSEAKNIQYF	TGCGCCAGCAGCCACTTCCTGACTAGCTCGGAGGCCAAAAACATTCAGTACTTC
TRBD2	-	TRBV2	TRBJ2-2	CASTLAGVVGELFF	TGTGCCAGCACACTAGCGGGAGTGGTCGGGGAGCTGTTTTTT
-	-	TRBV10-2	TRBJ2-3	CASSEVVGAQYF	TGCGCCAGCAGTGAGGTTGTCGGGGCGCAGTATTTT
TRBD1	-	TRBV6-2/TRBV6-3	TRBJ2-1	CASSKEGGVHNEQFF	TGTGCCAGCAGTAAGGAAGGGGGCGTCCACAATGAGCAGTTCTTC
-	few	TRBV18	TRBJ2-5	CASSPPEETQYF	TGTGCCAGCTCACCACCGGAAGAGACCCAGTACTTC
TRBD1	-	TRBV5-4	TRBJ1-1	CASSYFTGQGAEAFF	TGTGCCAGCAGCTATTTCACGGGACAGGGGGCTGAAGCTTTCTTT
TRBD2	once	TRBV20-1	TRBJ2-7	CSAMIPLAGIPYEQYF	TGCAGTGCTATGATCCCCCTAGCGGGGATTCCCTACGAGCAGTACTTC
-	-	TRBV7-9	TRBJ1-5	CASSQTDAYQPQHF	TGTGCCAGCAGCCAGACAGACGCCTATCAGCCCCAGCATTTT
-	-	TRBV12-3/TRBV12-4	TRBJ1-5	CASSLRRAGQPQHF	TGTGCCAGCAGTTTACGCAGGGCGGGGCAGCCCCAGCATTTT
-	-	TRBV23-1	TRBJ1-2	CASSQRPIARGYTF	TGCGCCAGCAGTCAACGGCCAATAGCTAGGGGCTACACCTTC
-	-	TRBV4-1	TRBJ1-1	CASSQAGLRKAFF	TGCGCCAGCAGCCAAGCGGGGTTGAGAAAAGCTTTCTTT
-	-	TRBV20-1	TRBJ2-7	CSARDPNQPGEQYF	TGCAGTGCTAGAGATCCCAACCAGCCCGGCGAGCAGTACTTC
TRBD1	once	TRBV6-5	TRBJ2-7	CASSTGGPNEQYF	TGTGCCAGCAGTACAGGGGGACCAAACGAGCAGTACTTC
-	once	TRBV30	TRBJ2-2	CAWSVLAGELFF	TGTGCCTGGAGTGTGTTGGCCGGGGAGCTGTTTTTT
-	-	TRBV4-3	TRBJ2-7	CASSQDGFSGSYEQYF	TGCGCCAGCAGCCAAGACGGCTTTTCCGGCAGCTACGAGCAGTACTTC
TRBD2	-	TRBV10-3	TRBJ2-2	CAISLREAGTGELFF	TGTGCCATCAGCCTCAGGGAAGCGGGAACCGGGGAGCTGTTTTTT
-	-	TRBV14	TRBJ2-3	CASSLRMGGLDTQYF	TGTGCCAGCAGCCTCCGAATGGGGGGCTTGGATACGCAGTATTTT
TRBD1	-	TRBV5-1	TRBJ2-5	CASSVNGQGRETQYF	TGCGCCAGCAGCGTGAACGGACAGGGAAGGGAGACCCAGTACTTC
-	-	TRBV6-6	TRBJ2-1	CASSLTGRNEQFF	TGTGCCAGCAGCCTCACAGGGCGCAATGAGCAGTTCTTC
-	-	TRBV6-5	TRBJ1-6	CASSYTPDVYNSPLHF	TGTGCCAGCAGTTACACTCCGGACGTCTATAATTCACCCCTCCACTTT
TRBD1	once	TRBV28	TRBJ1-2	CASSNDRGRVGGYTF	TGTGCCAGCAGCAATGACAGGGGGCGGGTTGGTGGCTACACCTTC
-	-	TRBV6-5	TRBJ1-6	CASSYEGYNSPLHF	TGTGCCAGCAGTTACGAGGGCTATAATTCACCCCTCCACTTT
TRBD1	-	TRBV2	TRBJ2-7	CASKRDSSYEQYF	TGTGCCAGCAAACGGGACAGCTCCTACGAGCAGTACTTC
-	-	TRBV5-1	TRBJ1-6	CASSLEGINSPLHF	TGCGCCAGCAGCTTGGAGGGGATTAATTCACCCCTCCACTTT
TRBD1	-	TRBV6-5	TRBJ2-7	CASSYDRGQSYEQYF	TGTGCCAGCAGCTACGACAGGGGGCAGTCCTACGAGCAGTACTTC
-	-	TRBV20-1	TRBJ2-5	CSASASGGPQETQYF	TGCAGTGCTAGCGCCTCGGGGGGCCCCCAAGAGACCCAGTACTTC
-	-	TRBV23-1	TRBJ2-5	CASSQMNPSPETQYF	TGCGCCAGCAGTCAAATGAATCCGTCCCCAGAGACCCAGTACTTC
TRBD2	-	TRBV2	TRBJ2-1	CASGRLAGAFF	TGTGCCAGCGGAAGACTAGCGGGAGCGTTCTTC
-	-	TRBV5-1	TRBJ2-6	CASMQVDSGANVLTF	TGCGCCAGCATGCAGGTCGACTCTGGGGCCAACGTCCTGACTTTC
-	-	TRBV18	TRBJ1-1	CASSPPTGMGNTEAFF	TGTGCCAGCTCACCACCGACCGGGATGGGGAACACTGAAGCTTTCTTT
-	once	TRBV10-3	TRBJ2-3	CAISKLTTDTQYF	TGTGCCATCAGTAAACTGACCACAGATACGCAGTATTTT